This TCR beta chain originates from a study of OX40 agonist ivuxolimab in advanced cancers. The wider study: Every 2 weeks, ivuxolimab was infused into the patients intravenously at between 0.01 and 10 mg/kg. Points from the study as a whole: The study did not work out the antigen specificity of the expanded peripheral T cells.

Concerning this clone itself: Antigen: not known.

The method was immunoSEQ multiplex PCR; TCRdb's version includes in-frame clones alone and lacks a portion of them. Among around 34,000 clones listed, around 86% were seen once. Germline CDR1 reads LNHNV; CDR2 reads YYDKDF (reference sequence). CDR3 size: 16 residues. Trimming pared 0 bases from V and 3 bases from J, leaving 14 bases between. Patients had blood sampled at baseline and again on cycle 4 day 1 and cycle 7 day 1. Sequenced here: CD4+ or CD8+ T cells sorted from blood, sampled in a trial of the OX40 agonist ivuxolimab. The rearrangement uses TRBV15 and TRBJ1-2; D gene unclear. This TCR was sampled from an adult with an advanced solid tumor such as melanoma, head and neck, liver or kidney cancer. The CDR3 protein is CATSRDYNAWDYGYTF. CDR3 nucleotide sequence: TGTGCCACCAGCAGAGATTATAACGCCTGGGACTATGGCTACACCTTC.